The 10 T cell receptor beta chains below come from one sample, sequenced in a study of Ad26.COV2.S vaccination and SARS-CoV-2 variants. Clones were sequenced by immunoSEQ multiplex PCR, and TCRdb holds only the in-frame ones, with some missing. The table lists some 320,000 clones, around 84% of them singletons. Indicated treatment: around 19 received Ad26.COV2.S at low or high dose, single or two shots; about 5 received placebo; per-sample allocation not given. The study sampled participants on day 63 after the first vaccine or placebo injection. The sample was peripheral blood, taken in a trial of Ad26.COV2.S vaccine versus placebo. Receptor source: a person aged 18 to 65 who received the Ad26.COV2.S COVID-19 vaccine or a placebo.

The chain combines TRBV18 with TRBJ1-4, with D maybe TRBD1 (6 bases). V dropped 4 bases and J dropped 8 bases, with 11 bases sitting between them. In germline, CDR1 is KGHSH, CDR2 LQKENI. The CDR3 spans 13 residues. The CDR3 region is CASSLGAGEKLFF. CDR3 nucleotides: TGTGCCAGCTCACTGGGGGCAGGGGAAAAACTGTTTTTT. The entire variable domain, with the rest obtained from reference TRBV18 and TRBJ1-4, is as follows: NAGVMQNPRHLVRRRGQEARLRCSPMKGHSHVYWYRQLPEEGLKFMVYLQKENIIDESGMPKERFSAEFPKEGPSILRIQQVVRGDSAAYFCASSLGAGEKLFFGSGTQLSVL.

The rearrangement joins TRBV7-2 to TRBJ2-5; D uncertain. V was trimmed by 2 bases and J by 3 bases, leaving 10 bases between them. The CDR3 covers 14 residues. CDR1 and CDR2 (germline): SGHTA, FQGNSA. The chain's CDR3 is CASSLTGLKETQYF. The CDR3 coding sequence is TGTGCCAGCAGCTTAACGGGTCTAAAAGAGACCCAGTACTTC.

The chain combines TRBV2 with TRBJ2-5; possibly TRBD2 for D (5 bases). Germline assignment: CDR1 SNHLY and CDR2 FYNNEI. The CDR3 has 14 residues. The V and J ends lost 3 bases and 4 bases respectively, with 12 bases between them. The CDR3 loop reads CASSEAGIPETQYF. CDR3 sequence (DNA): TGTGCCAGCAGTGAGGCGGGTATTCCAGAGACCCAGTACTTC.

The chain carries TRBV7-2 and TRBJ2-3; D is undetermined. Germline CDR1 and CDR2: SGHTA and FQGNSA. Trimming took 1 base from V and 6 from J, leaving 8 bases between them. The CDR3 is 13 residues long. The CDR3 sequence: CASSLVKRDTQYF. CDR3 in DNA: TGTGCCAGCAGCTTAGTTAAGAGGGATACGCAGTATTTT.

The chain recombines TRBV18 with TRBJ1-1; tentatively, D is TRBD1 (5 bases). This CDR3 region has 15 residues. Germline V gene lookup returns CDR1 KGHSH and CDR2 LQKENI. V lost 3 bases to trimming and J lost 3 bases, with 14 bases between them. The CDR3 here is CASSPSGGPYTEAFF. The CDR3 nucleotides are TGTGCCAGCTCACCCTCCGGGGGACCGTACACTGAAGCTTTCTTT.

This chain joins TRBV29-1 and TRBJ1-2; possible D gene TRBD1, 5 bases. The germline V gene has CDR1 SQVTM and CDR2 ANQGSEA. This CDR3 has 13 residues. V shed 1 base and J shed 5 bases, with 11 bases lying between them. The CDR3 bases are TGCAGCGTTGAAGCGCAGGGTGGTTATGGCTACACCTTC. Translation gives CSVEAQGGYGYTF.

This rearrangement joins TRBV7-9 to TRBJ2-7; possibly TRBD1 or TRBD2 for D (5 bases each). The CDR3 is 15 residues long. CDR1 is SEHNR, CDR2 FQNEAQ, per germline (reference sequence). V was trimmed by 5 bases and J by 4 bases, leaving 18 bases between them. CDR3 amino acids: CASSPYQGVRYEQYF. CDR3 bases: TGTGCCAGCAGCCCTTACCAGGGAGTAAGATACGAGCAGTACTTC.

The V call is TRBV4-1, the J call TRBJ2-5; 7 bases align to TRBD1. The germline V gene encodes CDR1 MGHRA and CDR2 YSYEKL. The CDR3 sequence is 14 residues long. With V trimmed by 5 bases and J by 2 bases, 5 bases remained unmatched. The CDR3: CASSLRTGQETQYF. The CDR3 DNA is TGCGCCAGCAGCTTACGGACAGGTCAAGAGACCCAGTACTTC.

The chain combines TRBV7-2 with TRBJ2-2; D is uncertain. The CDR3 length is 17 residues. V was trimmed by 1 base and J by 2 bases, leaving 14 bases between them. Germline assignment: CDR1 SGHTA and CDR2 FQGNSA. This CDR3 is CASSLVFGVVNTGELFF. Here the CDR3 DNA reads TGTGCCAGCAGCTTAGTTTTCGGAGTCGTAAACACCGGGGAGCTGTTTTTT.

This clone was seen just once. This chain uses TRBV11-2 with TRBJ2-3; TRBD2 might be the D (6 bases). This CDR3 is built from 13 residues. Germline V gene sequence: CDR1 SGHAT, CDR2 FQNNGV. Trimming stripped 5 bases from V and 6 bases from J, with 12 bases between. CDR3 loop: CASSRGRGDTQYF. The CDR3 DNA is TGTGCCAGCAGCCGTGGTCGGGGGGATACGCAGTATTTT. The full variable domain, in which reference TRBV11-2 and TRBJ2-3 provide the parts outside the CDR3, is EAGVAQSPRYKIIEKRQSVAFWCNPISGHATLYWYQQILGQGPKLLIQFQNNGVVDDSQLPKDRFSAERLKGVDSTLKIQPAKLEDSAVYLCASSRGRGDTQYFGPGTRLTVL.